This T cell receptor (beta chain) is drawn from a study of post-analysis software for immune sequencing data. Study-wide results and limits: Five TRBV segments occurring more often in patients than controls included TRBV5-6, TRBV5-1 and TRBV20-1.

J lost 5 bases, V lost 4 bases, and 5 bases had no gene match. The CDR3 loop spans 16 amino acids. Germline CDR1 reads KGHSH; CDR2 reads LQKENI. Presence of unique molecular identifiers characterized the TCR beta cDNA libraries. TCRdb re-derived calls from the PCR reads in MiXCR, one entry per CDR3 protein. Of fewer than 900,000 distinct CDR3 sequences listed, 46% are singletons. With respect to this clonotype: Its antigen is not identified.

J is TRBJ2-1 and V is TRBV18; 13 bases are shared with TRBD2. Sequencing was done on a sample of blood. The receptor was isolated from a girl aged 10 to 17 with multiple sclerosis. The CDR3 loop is CASSLRTSGSDNEQFF. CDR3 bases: TGTGCCAGCTCACTAAGGACTAGCGGGAGCGACAATGAGCAGTTCTTC.